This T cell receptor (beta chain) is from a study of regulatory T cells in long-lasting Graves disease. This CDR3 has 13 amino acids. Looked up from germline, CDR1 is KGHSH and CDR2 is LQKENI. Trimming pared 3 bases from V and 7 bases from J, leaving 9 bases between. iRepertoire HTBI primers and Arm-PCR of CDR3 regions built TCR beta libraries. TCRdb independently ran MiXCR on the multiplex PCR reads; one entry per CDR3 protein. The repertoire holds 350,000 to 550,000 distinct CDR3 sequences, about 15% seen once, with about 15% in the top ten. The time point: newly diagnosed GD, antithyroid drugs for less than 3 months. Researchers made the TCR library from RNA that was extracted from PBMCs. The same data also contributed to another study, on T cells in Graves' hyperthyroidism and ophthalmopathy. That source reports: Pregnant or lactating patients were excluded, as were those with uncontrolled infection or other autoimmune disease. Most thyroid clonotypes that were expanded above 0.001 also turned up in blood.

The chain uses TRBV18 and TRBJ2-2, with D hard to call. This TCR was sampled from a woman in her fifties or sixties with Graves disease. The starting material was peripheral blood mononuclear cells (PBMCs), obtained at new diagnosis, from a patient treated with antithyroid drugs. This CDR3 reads CASSPQALGELFF. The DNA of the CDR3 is TGTGCCAGCTCACCCCAAGCCCTCGGGGAGCTGTTTTTT.